This T cell receptor (beta chain) was recorded in a study of T cell changes during pregnancy in multiple sclerosis. Repertoires were generated with immunoSEQ multiplex PCR, while TCRdb's copy carries only in-frame clones and drops some. The table lists tens of thousands of clones, roughly 90% of them singletons. The CDR3 has 13 residues. The germline gives CDR1 LNHDA, CDR2 SQIVND (reference sequence). The J segment lost 6 bases and the V segment lost 8 bases, leaving 5 bases of the junction unmatched. The sample was CD8+ T cells from peripheral blood mononuclear cells, taken in the second trimester of pregnancy. The clonotype comes from a female donor with multiple sclerosis, enrolled in a pregnancy study. This chain uses TRBV19 with TRBJ2-7; 12 bases align to TRBD2. The CDR3 DNA reads TGTGCCAGTTCGGTGACTAGCGGGAGCGAGCAGTACTTC. It specifies CASSVTSGSEQYF.